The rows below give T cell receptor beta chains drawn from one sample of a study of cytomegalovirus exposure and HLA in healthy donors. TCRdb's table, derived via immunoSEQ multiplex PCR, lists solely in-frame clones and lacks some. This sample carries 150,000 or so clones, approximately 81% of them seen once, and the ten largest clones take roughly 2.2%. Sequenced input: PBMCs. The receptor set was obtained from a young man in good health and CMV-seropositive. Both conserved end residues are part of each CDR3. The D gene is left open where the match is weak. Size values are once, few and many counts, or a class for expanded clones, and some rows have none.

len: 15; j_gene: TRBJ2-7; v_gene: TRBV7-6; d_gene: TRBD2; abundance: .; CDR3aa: CASSSPGGGSYEQYF; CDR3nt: TGTGCCAGCAGCTCCCCCGGCGGGGGGTCCTACGAGCAGTACTTC
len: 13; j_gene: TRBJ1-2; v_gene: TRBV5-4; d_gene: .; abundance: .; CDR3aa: CASSPRGGYGYTF; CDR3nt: TGTGCCAGCAGCCCCCGGGGGGGCTATGGCTACACCTTC
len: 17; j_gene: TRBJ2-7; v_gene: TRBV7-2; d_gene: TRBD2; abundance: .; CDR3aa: CASSSWTSGGLPYEQYF; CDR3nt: TGTGCCAGCAGCTCCTGGACTAGCGGGGGCCTCCCTTACGAGCAGTACTTC
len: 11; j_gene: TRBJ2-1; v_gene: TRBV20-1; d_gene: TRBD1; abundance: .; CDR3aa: CSATGENEQFF; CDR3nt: TGCAGTGCGACAGGGGAAAATGAGCAGTTCTTC
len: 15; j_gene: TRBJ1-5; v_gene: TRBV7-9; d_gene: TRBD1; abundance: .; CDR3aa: CASSSDRGDNQPQHF; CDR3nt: TGTGCCAGCAGCTCGGACAGGGGGGACAATCAGCCCCAGCATTTT
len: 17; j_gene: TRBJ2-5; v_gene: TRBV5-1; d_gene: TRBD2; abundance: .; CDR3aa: CASSLARTSGGAETQYF; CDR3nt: TGCGCCAGCAGCTTGGCCCGGACTAGCGGGGGGGCAGAGACCCAGTACTTC
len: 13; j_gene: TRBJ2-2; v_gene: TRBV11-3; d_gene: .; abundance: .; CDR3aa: CASSLSRTGELFF; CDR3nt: TGTGCCAGCAGCCTTTCTAGGACCGGGGAGCTGTTTTTT
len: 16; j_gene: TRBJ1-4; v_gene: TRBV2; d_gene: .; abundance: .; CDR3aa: CASSAPGGDLNEKLFF; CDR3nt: TGTGCCAGCAGTGCCCCCGGGGGGGACCTTAATGAAAAACTGTTTTTT
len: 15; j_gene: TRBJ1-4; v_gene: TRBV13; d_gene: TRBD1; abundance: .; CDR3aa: CASSLAGTGAEKLFF; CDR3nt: TGTGCCAGCAGCTTAGCCGGGACAGGGGCTGAAAAACTGTTTTTT
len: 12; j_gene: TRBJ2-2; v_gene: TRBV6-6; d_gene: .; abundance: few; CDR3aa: CASSTDTGELFF; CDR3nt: TGTGCCAGCAGTACGGACACCGGGGAGCTGTTTTTT
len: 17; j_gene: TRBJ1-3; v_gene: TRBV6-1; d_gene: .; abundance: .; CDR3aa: CASSDPTPGGSGNTIYF; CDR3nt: TGTGCCAGCAGTGATCCCACCCCCGGGGGCTCTGGAAACACCATATATTTT
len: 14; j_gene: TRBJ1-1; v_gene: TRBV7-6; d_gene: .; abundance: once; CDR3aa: CASSLGPGRTEAFF; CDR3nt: TGTGCCAGCAGCTTAGGGCCAGGGAGGACTGAAGCTTTCTTT
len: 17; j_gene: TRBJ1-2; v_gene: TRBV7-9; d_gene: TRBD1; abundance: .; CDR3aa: CSSSLLAGGGVDYGYTF; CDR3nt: TGTTCCAGCAGCTTATTAGCAGGGGGCGGAGTTGACTATGGCTACACCTTC
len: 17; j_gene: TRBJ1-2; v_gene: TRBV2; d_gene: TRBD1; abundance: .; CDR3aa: CASSERRSRTGEEGYTF; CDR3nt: TGTGCCAGCAGTGAGCGACGGAGTAGGACAGGGGAGGAGGGCTACACCTTC
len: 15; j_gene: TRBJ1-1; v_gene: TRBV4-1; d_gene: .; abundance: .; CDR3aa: CASSRLRDTNTEAFF; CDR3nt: TGCGCCAGCAGCCGGCTAAGGGACACCAACACTGAAGCTTTCTTT
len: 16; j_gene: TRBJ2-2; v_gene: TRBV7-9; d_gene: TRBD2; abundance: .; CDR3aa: CASSPRGLAGTGELFF; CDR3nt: TGTGCCAGCAGCCCAAGAGGGCTAGCGGGCACCGGGGAGCTGTTTTTT
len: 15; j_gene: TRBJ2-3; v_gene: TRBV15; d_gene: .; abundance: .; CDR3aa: CATSRAGSSTDTQYF; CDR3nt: TGTGCCACCAGCAGAGCGGGGAGTAGCACAGATACGCAGTATTTT
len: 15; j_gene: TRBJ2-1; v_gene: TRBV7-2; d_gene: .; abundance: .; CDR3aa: CASSLDPGRGNEQFF; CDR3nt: TGTGCCAGCAGCTTAGACCCAGGGAGGGGGAATGAGCAGTTCTTC
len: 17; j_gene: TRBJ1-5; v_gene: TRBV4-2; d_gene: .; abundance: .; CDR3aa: CASSQDQTADSNQPQHF; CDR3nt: TGTGCCAGCAGCCAAGATCAGACAGCCGATAGCAATCAGCCCCAGCATTTT
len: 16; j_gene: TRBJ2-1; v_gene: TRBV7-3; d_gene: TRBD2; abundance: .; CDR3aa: CASSLSPSGVPGEQFF; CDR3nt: TGTGCCAGCAGCTTATCCCCTAGCGGGGTACCTGGTGAGCAGTTCTTC
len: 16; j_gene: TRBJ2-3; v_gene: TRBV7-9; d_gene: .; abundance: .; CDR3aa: CASSLAELMFTDTQYF; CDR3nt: TGTGCCAGCAGCTTAGCGGAACTAATGTTCACAGATACGCAGTATTTT
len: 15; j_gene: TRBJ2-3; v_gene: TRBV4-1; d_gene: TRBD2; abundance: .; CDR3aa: CASSPTSGGTDTQYF; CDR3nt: TGCGCCAGCAGCCCGACTAGCGGGGGAACAGATACGCAGTATTTT
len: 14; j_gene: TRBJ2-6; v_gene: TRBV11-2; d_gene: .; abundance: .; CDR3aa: CASSLASGANGLTF; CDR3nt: TGTGCCAGCAGCTTAGCTTCTGGGGCCAACGGCCTGACTTTC
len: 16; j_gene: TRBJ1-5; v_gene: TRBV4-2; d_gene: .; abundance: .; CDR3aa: CASSQDSAGSNQPQHF; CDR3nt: TGTGCCAGCAGCCAAGATTCGGCAGGGAGCAATCAGCCCCAGCATTTT
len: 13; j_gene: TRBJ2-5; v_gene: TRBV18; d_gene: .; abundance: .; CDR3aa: CASSPLTRETQYF; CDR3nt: TGTGCCAGCTCACCACTCACCAGGGAGACCCAGTACTTC
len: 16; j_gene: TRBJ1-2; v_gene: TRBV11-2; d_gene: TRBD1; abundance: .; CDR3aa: CASSSRDRGRDYGYTF; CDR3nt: TGTGCCAGCAGCTCCCGGGACAGGGGGCGCGACTATGGCTACACCTTC
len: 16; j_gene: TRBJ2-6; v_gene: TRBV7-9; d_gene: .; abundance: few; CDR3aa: CASSLAQGSGANVLTF; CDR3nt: TGTGCCAGCAGCTTAGCGCAGGGCTCTGGGGCCAACGTCCTGACTTTC
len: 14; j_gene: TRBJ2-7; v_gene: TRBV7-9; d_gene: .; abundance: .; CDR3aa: CASSAGAGVYEQYF; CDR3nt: TGTGCCAGCTCAGCCGGGGCAGGGGTCTACGAGCAGTACTTC
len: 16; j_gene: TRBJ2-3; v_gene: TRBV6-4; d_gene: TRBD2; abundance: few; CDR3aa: CASSDSTSGGADTQYF; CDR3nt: TGTGCCAGCAGTGACTCGACTAGCGGGGGGGCAGATACGCAGTATTTT
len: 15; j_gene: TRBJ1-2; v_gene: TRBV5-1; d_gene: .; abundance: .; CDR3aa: CASSLAPTANYGYTF; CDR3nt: TGCGCCAGCAGCTTGGCCCCAACAGCTAACTATGGCTACACCTTC
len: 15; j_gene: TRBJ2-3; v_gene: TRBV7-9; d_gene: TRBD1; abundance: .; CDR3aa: CASSWTGKGTDTQYF; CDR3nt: TGTGCCAGCAGCTGGACAGGGAAGGGCACAGATACGCAGTATTTT
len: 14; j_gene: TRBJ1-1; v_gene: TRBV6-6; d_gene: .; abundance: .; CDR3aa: CASSYSWQGPEAFF; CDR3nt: TGTGCCAGCAGTTACTCGTGGCAGGGCCCTGAAGCTTTCTTT
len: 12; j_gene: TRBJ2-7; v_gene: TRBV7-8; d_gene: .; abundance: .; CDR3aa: CASSLKGDEQYF; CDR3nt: TGTGCCAGCAGCTTAAAAGGAGACGAGCAGTACTTC
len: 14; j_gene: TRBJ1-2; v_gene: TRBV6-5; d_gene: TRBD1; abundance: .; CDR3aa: CASRRPGQFGGYTF; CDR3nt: TGTGCCAGCAGGAGGCCGGGACAGTTCGGTGGCTACACCTTC
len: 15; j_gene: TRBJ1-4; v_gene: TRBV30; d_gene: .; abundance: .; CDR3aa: CAWNKEGATNEKLFF; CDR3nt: TGTGCCTGGAATAAAGAGGGAGCAACTAATGAAAAACTGTTTTTT
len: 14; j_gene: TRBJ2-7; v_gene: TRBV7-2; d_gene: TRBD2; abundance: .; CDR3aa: CASSTSGGAYEQYF; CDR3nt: TGTGCCAGCAGCACCAGCGGGGGGGCCTACGAGCAGTACTTC
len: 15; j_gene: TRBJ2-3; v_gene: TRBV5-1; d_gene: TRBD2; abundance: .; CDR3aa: CASSLVAGSTDTQYF; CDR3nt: TGCGCCAGCAGCTTGGTAGCGGGGTCCACAGATACGCAGTATTTT
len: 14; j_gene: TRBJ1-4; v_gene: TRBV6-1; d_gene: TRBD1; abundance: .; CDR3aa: CASRSLDRDEKLFF; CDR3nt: TGTGCCAGCCGCTCCTTGGACAGGGATGAAAAACTGTTTTTT
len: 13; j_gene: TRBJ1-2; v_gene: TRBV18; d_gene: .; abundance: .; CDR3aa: CASSPAGSNGYTF; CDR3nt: TGTGCCAGCTCACCCGCAGGGTCAAATGGCTACACCTTC
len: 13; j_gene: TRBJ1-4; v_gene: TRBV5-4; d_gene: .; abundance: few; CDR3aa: CASSFRGDEKLFF; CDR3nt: TGTGCCAGCAGCTTTCGCGGGGATGAAAAACTGTTTTTT
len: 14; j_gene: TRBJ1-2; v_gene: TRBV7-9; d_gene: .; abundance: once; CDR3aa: CASSLGNSLYGYTF; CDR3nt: TGTGCCAGCAGCTTAGGTAACAGCCTCTATGGCTACACCTTC
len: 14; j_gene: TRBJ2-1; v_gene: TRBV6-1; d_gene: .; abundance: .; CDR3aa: CASSDIIERNEQFF; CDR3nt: TGTGCCAGCAGCGACATTATCGAGCGGAATGAGCAGTTCTTC
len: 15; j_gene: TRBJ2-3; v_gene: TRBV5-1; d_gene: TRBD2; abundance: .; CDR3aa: CASRRGGGEADTQYF; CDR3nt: TGCGCCAGCAGGCGCGGCGGGGGGGAGGCAGATACGCAGTATTTT
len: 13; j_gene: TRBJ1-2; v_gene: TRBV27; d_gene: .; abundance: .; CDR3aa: CASSLGQGYGYTF; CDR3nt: TGTGCCAGCAGTTTAGGGCAGGGCTATGGCTACACCTTC
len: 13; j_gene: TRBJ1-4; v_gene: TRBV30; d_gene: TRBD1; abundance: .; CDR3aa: CAWRRGTAEKLFF; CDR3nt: TGTGCCTGGAGGAGAGGGACAGCTGAAAAACTGTTTTTT
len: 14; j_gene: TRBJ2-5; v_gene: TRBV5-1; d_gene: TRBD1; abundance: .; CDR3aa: CASSAGQGSETQYF; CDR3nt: TGCGCCAGCAGCGCGGGACAGGGGTCGGAGACCCAGTACTTC
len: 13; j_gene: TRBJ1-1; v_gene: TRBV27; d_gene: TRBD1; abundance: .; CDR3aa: CASRRGQNTEAFF; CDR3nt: TGTGCCAGCAGAAGGGGGCAGAACACTGAAGCTTTCTTT